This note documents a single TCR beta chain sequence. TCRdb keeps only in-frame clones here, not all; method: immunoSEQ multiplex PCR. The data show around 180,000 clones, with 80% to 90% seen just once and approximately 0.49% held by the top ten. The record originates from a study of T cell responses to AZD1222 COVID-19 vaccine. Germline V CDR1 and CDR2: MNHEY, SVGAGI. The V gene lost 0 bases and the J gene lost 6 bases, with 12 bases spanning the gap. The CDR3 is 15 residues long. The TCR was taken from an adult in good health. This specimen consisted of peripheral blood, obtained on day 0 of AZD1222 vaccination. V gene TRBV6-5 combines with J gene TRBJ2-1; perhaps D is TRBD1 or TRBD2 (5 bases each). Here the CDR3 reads CASSYSLPRGNEQFF. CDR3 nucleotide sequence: TGTGCCAGCAGTTACTCGCTCCCGAGGGGCAATGAGCAGTTCTTC.